This T cell receptor (beta chain) was documented in a study of naive and memory T cell subsets. Overall study results and limits: Especially in CD8 cells, naive repertoires contained a few larger clonotypes, possibly CD45RA-re-expressing memory cells. TCR abundance followed a power law differing between naive and memory subsets.

The CDR3 consists of 17 residues. Germline V gene lookup returns CDR1 SNHLY and CDR2 FYNNEI. V dropped 0 bases and J dropped 0 bases, with 15 bases sitting between them. An equimolar mix of two oligonucleotides served as the beta constant-region primer for TRBC1 and TRBC2. Ligated cDNA was amplified by four rounds of PCR with nested alpha and beta constant-region primers and SP2. A single record per CDR3 protein comes from TCRdb applying MiXCR to the UMI-ligation and nested PCR reads. The table lists around 140,000 distinct CDR3 sequences, 22% of them singletons, with about 0.11% in the top ten. Remarks on this clonotype: As yet, its antigen is unknown.

Sequencing used naive CD4+ T cells from blood. The clonotype comes from a human donor in good health. V gene TRBV2 combines with J gene TRBJ2-7; tentative D call: TRBD1 (6 bases). The CDR3 nucleotides read TGTGCCAGCAGTGAAGCGGGGGCAGCGCCTAGCTCCTACGAGCAGTACTTC. It codes for CASSEAGAAPSSYEQYF.